The entry below gives a single T cell receptor beta chain sequence along with its context. This CDR3 contains 19 residues. Trimming took 0 bases from V and 0 from J; bases not matched to a gene: 4. Germline V gene data show CDR1 as MNHEY and CDR2 as SVGEGT. This record comes from a study of blood T cell repertoires in COVID-19. Overall study context: PBMCs, B-cell-depleted T cells, or T cells were the source of the cDNA or gDNA that made up the material.

Study processing details: Reference gene primers were amplified, and this amplification served to estimate nucleated cell counts. Some clones are missing from TCRdb's copy, which holds only in-frame ones; the method was immunoSEQ multiplex PCR. Clone size and V and J calls were adopted from that table, with D and trimming inferred from the DNA. The sample yields some 95,000 clones, approximately 86% seen once. The chain links TRBV6-2 or TRBV6-3 to TRBJ2-6; TRBD2 aligns across 11 bases. Sequencing input: peripheral blood. The receptor comes from a man older than 75 with active or convalescent COVID-19. The DNA for the CDR3 is TGTGCCAGCAGTTACTCGTCTGGACTAGCGGGCTCTGGGGCCAACGTCCTGACTTTC. Its protein is CASSYSSGLAGSGANVLTF.